Below, one TCR beta chain is given with its context. Original processing notes: For nucleated cells, counts were estimated from reference gene primer amplification. TCRdb's copy holds only in-frame clones and misses some; the assay was immunoSEQ multiplex PCR. From that table come the V and J calls and clone size; the DNA was used to work out D and trimming. The sample contains some 290,000 clones, over 85% of which appear only once. The data stem from a study of blood T cell repertoires in COVID-19. At the level of the study: COVID-19 samples, acute and convalescent, were from the United States, Italy and Spain. PBMCs, B-cell-depleted T cells, or T cells provided the cDNA or gDNA that made up the material.

The participants were between about 18 and 100 years old and came from 24 US areas. Germline-derived CDR1 and CDR2 are SGHTA and FQGTGA. The V gene lost 1 base and the J gene lost 7 bases, with 14 bases spanning the gap. CDR3 length: 15 residues. This sequence was found in a woman aged 25 to 39 who had recovered from COVID-19. The chain joins TRBV7-3 to TRBJ1-3, with no clear D. What was sequenced was PBMCs or T cells enriched from blood (not recorded which). CDR3 coding DNA: TGTGCCAGCAGCTTAATGCAAGGACTTGGCAACACCATATATTTT. It encodes CASSLMQGLGNTIYF.